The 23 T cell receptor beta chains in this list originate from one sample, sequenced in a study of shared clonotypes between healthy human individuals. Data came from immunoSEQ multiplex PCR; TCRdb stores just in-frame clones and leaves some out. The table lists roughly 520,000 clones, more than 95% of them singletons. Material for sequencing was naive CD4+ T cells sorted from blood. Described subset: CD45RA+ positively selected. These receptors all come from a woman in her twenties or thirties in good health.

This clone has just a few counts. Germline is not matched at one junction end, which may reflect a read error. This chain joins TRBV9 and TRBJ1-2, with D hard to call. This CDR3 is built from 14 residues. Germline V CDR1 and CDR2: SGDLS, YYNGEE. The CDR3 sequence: CASTVRSANYGYTF. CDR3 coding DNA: TGTGCCAGCACCGTACGAAGTGCTAACTATGGCTACACCTTC.

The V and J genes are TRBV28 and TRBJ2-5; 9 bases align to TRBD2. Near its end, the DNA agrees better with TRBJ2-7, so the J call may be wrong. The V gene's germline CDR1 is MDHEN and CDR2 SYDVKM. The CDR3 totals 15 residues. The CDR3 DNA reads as TGTGCCAGCAGTTTGGCGGGAGGGCCAAGCAGCGAGCAGTACTTC. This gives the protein CASSLAGGPSSEQYF.

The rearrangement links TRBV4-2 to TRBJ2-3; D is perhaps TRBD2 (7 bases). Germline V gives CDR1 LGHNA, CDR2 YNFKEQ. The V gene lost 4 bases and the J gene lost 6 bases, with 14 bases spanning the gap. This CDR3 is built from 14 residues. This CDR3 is CASSPGGQHDTQYF. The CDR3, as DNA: TGTGCCAGCAGCCCCGGGGGGCAACACGATACGCAGTATTTT.

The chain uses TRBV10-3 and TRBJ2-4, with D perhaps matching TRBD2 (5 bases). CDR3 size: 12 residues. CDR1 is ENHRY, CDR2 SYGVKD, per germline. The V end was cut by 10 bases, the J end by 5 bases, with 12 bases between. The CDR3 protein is CATGVGENIQYF. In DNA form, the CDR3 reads TGTGCCACCGGGGTCGGGGAAAACATTCAGTACTTC.

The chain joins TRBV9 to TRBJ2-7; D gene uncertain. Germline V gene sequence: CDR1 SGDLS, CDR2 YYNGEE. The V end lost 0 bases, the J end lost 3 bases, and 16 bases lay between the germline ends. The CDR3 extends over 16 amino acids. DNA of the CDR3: TGTGCCAGCAGCGTAGGTAATGCAGGTTCTTTCTACGAGCAGTACTTC. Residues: CASSVGNAGSFYEQYF.

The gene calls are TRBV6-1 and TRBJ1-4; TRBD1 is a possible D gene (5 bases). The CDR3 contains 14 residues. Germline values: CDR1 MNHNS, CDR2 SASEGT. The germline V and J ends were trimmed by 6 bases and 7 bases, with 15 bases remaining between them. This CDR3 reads CASRGPPASEKLFF. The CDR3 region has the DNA TGTGCCAGCAGGGGACCGCCAGCAAGTGAAAAACTGTTTTTT.

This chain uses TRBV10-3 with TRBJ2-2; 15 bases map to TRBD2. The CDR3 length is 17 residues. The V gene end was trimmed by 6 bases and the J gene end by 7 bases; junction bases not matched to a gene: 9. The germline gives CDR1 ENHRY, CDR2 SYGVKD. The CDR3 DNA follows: TGTGCCATCAGCCAGGGACTAGCGGGAGGAGCGTTCGGGGAGCTGTTTTTT. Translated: CAISQGLAGGAFGELFF.

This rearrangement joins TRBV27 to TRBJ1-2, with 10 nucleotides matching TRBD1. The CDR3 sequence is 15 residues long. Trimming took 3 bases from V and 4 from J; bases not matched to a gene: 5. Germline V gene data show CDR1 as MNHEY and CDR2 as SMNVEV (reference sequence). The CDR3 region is CASSFWDRGPYGYTF. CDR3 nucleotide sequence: TGTGCCAGCAGTTTCTGGGACAGGGGCCCCTATGGCTACACCTTC.

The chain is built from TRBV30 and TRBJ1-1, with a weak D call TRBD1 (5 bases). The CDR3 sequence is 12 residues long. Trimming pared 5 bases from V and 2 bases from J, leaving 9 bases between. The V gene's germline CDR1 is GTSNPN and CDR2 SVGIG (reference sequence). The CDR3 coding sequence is TGTGCCTGGGACAGATCAAACACTGAAGCTTTCTTT. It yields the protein CAWDRSNTEAFF.

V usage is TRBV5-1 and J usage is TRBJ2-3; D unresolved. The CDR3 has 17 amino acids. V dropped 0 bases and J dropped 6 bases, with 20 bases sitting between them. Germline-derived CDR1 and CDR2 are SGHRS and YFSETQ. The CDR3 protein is CASSLGSRSRASDTQYF. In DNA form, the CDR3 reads TGCGCCAGCAGCTTGGGTAGCCGTAGCCGAGCAAGCGATACGCAGTATTTT.

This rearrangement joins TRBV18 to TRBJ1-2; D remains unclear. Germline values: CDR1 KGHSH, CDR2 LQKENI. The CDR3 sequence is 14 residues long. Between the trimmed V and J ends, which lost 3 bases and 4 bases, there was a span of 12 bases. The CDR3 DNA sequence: TGTGCCAGCTCACCTACTAACCTATTCTATGGCTACACCTTC. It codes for CASSPTNLFYGYTF.

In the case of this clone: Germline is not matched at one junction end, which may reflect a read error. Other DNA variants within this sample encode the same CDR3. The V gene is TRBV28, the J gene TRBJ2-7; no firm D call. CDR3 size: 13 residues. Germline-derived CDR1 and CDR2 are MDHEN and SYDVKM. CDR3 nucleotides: TGTGCCAGCAGTTCCGGGTCCTCCTACGAGCAGTATTTC. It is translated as CASSSGSSYEQYF.

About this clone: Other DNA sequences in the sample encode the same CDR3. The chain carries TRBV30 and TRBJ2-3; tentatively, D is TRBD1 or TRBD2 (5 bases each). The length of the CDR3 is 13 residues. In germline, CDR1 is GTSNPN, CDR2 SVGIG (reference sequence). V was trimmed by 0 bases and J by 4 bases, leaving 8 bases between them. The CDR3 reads CAWSVRGADTQYF. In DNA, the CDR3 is TGTGCCTGGAGTGTACGGGGCGCAGATACGCAGTATTTT.

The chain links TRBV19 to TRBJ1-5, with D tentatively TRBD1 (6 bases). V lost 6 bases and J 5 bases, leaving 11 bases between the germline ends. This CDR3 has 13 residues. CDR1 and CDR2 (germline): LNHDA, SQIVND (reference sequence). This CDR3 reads CASRTGGDQPQHF. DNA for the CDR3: TGTGCCAGTAGGACCGGGGGCGATCAGCCCCAGCATTTT.

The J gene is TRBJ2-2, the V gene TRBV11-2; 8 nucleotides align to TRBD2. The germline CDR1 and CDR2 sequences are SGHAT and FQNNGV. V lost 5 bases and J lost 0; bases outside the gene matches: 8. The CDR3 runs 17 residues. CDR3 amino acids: CASSESPGGPNTGELFF. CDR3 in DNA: TGTGCCAGCAGCGAGAGTCCGGGAGGGCCGAACACCGGGGAGCTGTTTTTT.

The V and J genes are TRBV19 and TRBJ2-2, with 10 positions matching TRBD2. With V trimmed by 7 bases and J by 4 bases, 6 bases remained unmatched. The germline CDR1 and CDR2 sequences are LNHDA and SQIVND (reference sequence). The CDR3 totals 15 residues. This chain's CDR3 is CASKGAGGSTGELFF. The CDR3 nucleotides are TGTGCCAGTAAGGGAGCGGGAGGGAGCACCGGGGAGCTGTTTTTT.

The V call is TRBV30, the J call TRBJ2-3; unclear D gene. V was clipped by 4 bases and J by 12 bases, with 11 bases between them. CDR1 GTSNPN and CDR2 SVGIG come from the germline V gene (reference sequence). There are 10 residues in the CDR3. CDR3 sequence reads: CAWTVASQYF. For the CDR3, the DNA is TGTGCCTGGACGGTGGCGAGTCAGTATTTT.

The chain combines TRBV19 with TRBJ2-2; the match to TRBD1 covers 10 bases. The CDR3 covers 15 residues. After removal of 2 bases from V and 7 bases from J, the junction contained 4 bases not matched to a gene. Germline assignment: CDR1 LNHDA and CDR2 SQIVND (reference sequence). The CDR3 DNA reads TGTGCCAGTAGTATAAGGACAGGGGGAGGCGGGGAGCTGTTTTTT. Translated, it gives CASSIRTGGGGELFF.

CDR3 residues: CASSPQSLDLTTRADTQYF. The CDR3 nucleotides are TGTGCCAGCAGTCCTCAATCCCTCGACTTGACCACCCGGGCAGATACGCAGTATTTT. This chain uses TRBV28 with TRBJ2-3; D is undetermined. V was pared by 5 bases and J by 4 bases, with 28 bases between. Germline CDR1 and CDR2: MDHEN and SYDVKM. The CDR3 covers 19 residues.

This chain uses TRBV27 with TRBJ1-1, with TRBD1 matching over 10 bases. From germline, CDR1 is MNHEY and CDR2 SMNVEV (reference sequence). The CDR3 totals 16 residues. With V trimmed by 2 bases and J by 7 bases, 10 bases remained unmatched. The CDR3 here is CASSLTSRTGGYEAFF. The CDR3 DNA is TGTGCCAGCAGTTTAACATCCCGGACAGGGGGGTATGAAGCTTTCTTT.

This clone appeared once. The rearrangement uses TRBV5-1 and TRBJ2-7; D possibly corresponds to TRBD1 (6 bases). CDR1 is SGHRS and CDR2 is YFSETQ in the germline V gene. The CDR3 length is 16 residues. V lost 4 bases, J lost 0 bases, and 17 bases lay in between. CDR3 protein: CASSIKGGSGSYEQYF. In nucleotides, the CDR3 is TGCGCCAGCAGCATAAAAGGGGGAAGCGGCTCCTACGAGCAGTACTTC.

CDR3 in DNA: TGTGCCAGCACCATAGGGGGACTAGCGGGACATGAGCAGTTCTTC. Encoded protein: CASTIGGLAGHEQFF. The rearrangement uses TRBV6-5 and TRBJ2-1; 13 bases map to TRBD2. The V gene's germline CDR1 is MNHEY and CDR2 SVGAGI. This CDR3 has 15 residues. Losses at the gene ends were 7 bases for V and 8 bases for J; bases not matched to a gene: 8.

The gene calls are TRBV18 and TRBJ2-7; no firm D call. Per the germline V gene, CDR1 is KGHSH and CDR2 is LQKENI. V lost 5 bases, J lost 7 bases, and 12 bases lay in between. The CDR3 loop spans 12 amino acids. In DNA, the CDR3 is TGTGCCAGCTCAATCCGGGCCGCGGAGCAGTACTTC. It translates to CASSIRAAEQYF.